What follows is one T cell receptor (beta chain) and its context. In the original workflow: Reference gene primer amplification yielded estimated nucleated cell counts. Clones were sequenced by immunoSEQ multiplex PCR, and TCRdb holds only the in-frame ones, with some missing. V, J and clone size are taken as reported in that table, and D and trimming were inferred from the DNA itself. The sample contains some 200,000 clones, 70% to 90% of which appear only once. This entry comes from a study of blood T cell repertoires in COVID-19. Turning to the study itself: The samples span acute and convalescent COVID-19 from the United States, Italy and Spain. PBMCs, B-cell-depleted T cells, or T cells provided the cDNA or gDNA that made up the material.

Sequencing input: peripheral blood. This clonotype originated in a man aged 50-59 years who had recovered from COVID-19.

The CDR3 nucleotides read TGTGCCAGCAGTTACTACGGGAGGGCCTACGAGCAGTACTTC. Translated, it gives CASSYYGRAYEQYF. This sequence joins TRBV6-6 and TRBJ2-7; 8 bases match TRBD2. In germline, CDR1 is MNHNY, CDR2 SVGAGI (reference sequence). The V and J ends lost 1 base and 2 bases, in that order; junction bases with no gene match: 1. This CDR3 has 14 residues.